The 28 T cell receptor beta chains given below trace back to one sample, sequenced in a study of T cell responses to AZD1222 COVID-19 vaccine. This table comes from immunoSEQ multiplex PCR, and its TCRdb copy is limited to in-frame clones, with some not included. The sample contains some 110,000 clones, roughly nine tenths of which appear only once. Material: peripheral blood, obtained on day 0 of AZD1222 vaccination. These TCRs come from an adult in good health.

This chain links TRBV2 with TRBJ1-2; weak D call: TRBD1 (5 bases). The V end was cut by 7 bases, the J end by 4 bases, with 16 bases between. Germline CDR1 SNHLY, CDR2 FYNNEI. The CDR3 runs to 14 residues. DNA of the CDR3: TGTGCCAGCATACGAGGGGAGAGGGGCTATGGCTACACCTTC. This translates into CASIRGERGYGYTF.

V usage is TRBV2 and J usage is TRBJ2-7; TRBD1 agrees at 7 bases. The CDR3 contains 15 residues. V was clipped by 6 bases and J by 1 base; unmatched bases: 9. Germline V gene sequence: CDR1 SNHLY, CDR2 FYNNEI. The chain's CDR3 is CASRPRTGPSYEQYF. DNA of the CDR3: TGTGCCAGCAGGCCCCGGACAGGCCCGTCCTACGAGCAGTACTTC.

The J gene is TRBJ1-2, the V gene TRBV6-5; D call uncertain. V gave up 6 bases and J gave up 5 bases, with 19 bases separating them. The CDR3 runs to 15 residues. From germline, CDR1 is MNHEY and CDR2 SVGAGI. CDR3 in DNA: TGTGCCAGCAGCCGCCTGGGGATCGGAGGGTATGGCTACACCTTC. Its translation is CASSRLGIGGYGYTF.

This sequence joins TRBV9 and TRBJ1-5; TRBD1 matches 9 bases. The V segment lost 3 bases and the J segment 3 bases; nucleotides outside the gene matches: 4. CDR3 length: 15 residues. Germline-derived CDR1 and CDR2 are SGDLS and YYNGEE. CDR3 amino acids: CASSAGQGHNQPQHF. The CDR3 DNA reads TGTGCCAGCAGCGCGGGACAGGGTCACAATCAGCCCCAGCATTTT.

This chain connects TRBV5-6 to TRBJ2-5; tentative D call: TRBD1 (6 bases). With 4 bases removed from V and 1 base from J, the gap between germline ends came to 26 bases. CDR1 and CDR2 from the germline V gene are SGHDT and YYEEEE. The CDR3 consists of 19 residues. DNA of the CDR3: TGTGCCAGCAGCCTAAATAAACCCAGGGGCCGACGATTCCAAGAGACCCAGTACTTC. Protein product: CASSLNKPRGRRFQETQYF.

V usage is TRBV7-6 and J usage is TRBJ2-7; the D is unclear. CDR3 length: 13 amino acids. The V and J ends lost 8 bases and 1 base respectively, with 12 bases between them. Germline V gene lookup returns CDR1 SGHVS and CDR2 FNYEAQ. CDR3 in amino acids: CASSPAESYEQYF. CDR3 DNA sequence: TGTGCCAGCTCCCCGGCGGAATCCTACGAGCAGTACTTC. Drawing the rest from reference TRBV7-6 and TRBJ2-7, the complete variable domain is GAGVSQSPRYKVTKRGQDVALRCDPISGHVSLYWYRQALGQGPEFLTYFNYEAQQDKSGLPNDRFSAERPEGSISTLTIQRTEQRDSAMYRCASSPAESYEQYFGPGTRLTVT.

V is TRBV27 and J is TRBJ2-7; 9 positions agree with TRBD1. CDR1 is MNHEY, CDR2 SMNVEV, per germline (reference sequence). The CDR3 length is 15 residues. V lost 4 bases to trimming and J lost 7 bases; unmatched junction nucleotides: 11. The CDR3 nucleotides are TGTGCCAGCAGTTCCGGGACAGGGCAGTTTGGGGAGCAGTACTTC. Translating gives CASSSGTGQFGEQYF.

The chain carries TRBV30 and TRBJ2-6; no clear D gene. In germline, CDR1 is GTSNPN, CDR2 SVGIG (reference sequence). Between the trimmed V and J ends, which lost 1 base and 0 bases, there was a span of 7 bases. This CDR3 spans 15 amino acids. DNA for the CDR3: TGTGCCTGGAGTGGAGGCGCCTCTGGGGCCAACGTCCTGACTTTC. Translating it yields CAWSGGASGANVLTF.

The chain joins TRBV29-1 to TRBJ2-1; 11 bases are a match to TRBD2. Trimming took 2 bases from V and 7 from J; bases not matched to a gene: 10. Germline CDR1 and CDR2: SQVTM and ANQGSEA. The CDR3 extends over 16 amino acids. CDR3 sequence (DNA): TGCAGCGTTGAAAAAGGGACTAGCGGCCGTAGGAATGAGCAGTTCTTC. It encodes CSVEKGTSGRRNEQFF.

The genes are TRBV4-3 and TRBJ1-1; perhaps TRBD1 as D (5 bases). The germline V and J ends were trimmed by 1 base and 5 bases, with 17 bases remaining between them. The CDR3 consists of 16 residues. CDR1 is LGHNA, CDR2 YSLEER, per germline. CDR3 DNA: TGCGCCAGCAGCCAAGCAATTGGTGGGTGGGGGACTGAAGCTTTCTTT. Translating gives CASSQAIGGWGTEAFF.

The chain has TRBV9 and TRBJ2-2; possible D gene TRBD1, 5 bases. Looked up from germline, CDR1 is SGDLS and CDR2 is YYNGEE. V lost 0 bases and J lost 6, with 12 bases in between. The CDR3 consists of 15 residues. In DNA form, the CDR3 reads TGTGCCAGCAGCGTAGTAGGGGCAGGAGCCGGGGAGCTGTTTTTT. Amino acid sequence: CASSVVGAGAGELFF.

The CDR3 nucleotides are TGCGCCAGCAGCCTCAGGGCGGGCACCGGGGAGCTGTTTTTT. It specifies CASSLRAGTGELFF. V gene TRBV5-1 combines with J gene TRBJ2-2; TRBD1 or TRBD2 may be the D gene (5 bases each). Trimming removed 4 bases at V and 4 bases at J, with 11 bases between. The CDR3 runs to 14 residues. Germline V gene lookup returns CDR1 SGHRS and CDR2 YFSETQ.

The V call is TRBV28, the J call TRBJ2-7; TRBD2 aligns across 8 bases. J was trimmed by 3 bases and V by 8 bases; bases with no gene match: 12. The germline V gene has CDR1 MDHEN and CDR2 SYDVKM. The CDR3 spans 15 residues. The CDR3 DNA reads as TGTGCCAGCGTCCCCCAGCGGGAGTGGGGCTACGAGCAGTACTTC. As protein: CASVPQREWGYEQYF.

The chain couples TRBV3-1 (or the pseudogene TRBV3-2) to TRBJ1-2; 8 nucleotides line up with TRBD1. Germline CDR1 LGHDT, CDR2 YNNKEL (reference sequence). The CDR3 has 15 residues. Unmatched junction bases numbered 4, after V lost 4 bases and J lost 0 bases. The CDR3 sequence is CASSLNRGSNYGYTF. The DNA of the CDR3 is TGTGCCAGCAGCCTGAACAGGGGGTCTAACTATGGCTACACCTTC.

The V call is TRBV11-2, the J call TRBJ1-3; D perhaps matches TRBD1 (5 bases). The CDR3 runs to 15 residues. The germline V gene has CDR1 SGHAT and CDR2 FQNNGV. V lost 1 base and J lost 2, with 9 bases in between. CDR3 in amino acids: CASSLAGGAGNTIYF. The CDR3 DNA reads TGTGCCAGCAGCTTAGCGGGGGGAGCTGGAAACACCATATATTTT.

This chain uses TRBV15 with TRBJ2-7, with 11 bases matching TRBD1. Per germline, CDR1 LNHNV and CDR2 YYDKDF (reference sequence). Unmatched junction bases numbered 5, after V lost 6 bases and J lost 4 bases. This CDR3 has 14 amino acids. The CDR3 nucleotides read TGTGCCACCAGTTTCGGGACAGGGGGATACGAGCAGTACTTC. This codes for CATSFGTGGYEQYF.

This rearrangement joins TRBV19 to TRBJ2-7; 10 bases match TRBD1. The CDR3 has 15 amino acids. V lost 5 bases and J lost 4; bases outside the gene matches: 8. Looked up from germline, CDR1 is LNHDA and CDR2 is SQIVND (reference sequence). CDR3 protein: CASSPEGQGKYEQYF. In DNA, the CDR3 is TGTGCCAGTAGTCCCGAGGGACAGGGGAAGTACGAGCAGTACTTC. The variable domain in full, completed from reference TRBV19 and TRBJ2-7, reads DGGITQSPKYLFRKEGQNVTLSCEQNLNHDAMYWYRQDPGQGLRLIYYSQIVNDFQKGDIAEGYSVSREKKESFPLTVTSAQKNPTAFYLCASSPEGQGKYEQYFGPGTRLTVT.

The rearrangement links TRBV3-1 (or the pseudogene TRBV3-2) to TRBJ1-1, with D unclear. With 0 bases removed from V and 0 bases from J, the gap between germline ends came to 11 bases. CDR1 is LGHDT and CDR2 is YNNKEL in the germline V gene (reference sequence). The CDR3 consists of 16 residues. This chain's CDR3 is CASSQDSVGMNTEAFF. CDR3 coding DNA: TGTGCCAGCAGCCAAGATAGCGTAGGGATGAACACTGAAGCTTTCTTT.

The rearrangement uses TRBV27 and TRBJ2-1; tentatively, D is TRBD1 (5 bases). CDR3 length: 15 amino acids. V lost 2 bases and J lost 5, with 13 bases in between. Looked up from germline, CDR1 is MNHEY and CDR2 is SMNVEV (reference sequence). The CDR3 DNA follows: TGTGCCAGCAGTTTAAGGACACCAGGAAACAATGAGCAGTTCTTC. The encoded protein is CASSLRTPGNNEQFF.

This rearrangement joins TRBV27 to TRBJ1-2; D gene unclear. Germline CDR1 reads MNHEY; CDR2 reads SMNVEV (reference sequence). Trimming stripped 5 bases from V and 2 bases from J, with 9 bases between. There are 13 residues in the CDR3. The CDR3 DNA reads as TGTGCCAGCAGTCCGACACCGAACTATGGCTACACCTTC. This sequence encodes CASSPTPNYGYTF.

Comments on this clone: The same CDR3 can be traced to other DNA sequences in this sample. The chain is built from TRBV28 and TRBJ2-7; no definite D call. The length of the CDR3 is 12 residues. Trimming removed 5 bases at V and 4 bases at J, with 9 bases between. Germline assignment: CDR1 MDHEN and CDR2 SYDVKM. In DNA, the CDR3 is TGTGCCAGCAGTCCCCCCTTGTACGAGCAGTACTTC. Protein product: CASSPPLYEQYF.

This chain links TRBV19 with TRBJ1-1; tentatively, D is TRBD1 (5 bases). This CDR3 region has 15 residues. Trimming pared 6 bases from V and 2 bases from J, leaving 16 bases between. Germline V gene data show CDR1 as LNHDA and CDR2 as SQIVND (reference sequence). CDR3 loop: CASSTGAGSNTEAFF. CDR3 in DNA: TGTGCCAGTAGCACCGGGGCGGGGAGCAACACTGAAGCTTTCTTT.

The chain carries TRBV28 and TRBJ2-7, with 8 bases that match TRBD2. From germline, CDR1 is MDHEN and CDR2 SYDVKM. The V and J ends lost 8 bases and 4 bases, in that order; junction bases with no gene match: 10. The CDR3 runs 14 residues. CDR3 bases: TGTGCCAGCGGTCGAGCGGGGGTGAGGTACGAGCAGTACTTC. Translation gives CASGRAGVRYEQYF.

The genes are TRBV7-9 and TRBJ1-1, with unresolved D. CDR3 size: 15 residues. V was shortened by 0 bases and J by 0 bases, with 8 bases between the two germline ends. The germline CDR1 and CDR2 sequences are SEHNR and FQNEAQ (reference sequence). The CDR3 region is CASSLAGIMNTEAFF. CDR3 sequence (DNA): TGTGCCAGCAGCTTAGCGGGGATCATGAACACTGAAGCTTTCTTT. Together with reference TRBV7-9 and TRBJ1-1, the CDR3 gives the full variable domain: DTGVSQNPRHKITKRGQNVTFRCDPISEHNRLYWYRQTLGQGPEFLTYFQNEAQLEKSRLLSDRFSAERPKGSFSTLEIQRTEQGDSAMYLCASSLAGIMNTEAFFGQGTRLTVV.

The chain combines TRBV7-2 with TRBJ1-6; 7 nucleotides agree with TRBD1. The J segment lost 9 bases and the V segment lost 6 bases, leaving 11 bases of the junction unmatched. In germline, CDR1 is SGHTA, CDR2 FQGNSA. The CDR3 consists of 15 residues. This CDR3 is CASSSTGQTFSPLHF. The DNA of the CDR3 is TGTGCCAGCAGTTCTACGGGACAGACTTTTTCACCCCTCCACTTT.

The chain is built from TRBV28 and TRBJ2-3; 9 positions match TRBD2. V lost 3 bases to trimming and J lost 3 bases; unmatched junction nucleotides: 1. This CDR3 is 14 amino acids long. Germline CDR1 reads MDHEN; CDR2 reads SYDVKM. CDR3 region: CASSFLAGTDTQYF. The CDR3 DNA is TGTGCCAGCAGTTTCCTAGCGGGAACAGATACGCAGTATTTT.

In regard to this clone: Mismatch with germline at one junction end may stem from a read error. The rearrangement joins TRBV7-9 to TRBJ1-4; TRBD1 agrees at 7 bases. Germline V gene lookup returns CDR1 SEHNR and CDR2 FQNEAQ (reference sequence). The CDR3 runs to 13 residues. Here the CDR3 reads CASSHSDRVQWIF. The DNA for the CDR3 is TGTGCCAGCAGCCACAGCGACAGGGTGCAATGGATTTTT. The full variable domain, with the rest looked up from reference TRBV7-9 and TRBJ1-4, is DTGVSQNPRHKITKRGQNVTFRCDPISEHNRLYWYRQTLGQGPEFLTYFQNEAQLEKSRLLSDRFSAERPKGSFSTLEIQRTEQGDSAMYLCASSHSDRVQWIFGSGTQLSVL.

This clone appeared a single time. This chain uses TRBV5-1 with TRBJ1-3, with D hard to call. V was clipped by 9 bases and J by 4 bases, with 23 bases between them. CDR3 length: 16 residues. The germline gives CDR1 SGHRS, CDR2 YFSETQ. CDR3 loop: CATSPSGLKEGNTIYF. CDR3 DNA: TGCGCCACTTCCCCCTCTGGCCTGAAGGAAGGAAACACCATATATTTT.